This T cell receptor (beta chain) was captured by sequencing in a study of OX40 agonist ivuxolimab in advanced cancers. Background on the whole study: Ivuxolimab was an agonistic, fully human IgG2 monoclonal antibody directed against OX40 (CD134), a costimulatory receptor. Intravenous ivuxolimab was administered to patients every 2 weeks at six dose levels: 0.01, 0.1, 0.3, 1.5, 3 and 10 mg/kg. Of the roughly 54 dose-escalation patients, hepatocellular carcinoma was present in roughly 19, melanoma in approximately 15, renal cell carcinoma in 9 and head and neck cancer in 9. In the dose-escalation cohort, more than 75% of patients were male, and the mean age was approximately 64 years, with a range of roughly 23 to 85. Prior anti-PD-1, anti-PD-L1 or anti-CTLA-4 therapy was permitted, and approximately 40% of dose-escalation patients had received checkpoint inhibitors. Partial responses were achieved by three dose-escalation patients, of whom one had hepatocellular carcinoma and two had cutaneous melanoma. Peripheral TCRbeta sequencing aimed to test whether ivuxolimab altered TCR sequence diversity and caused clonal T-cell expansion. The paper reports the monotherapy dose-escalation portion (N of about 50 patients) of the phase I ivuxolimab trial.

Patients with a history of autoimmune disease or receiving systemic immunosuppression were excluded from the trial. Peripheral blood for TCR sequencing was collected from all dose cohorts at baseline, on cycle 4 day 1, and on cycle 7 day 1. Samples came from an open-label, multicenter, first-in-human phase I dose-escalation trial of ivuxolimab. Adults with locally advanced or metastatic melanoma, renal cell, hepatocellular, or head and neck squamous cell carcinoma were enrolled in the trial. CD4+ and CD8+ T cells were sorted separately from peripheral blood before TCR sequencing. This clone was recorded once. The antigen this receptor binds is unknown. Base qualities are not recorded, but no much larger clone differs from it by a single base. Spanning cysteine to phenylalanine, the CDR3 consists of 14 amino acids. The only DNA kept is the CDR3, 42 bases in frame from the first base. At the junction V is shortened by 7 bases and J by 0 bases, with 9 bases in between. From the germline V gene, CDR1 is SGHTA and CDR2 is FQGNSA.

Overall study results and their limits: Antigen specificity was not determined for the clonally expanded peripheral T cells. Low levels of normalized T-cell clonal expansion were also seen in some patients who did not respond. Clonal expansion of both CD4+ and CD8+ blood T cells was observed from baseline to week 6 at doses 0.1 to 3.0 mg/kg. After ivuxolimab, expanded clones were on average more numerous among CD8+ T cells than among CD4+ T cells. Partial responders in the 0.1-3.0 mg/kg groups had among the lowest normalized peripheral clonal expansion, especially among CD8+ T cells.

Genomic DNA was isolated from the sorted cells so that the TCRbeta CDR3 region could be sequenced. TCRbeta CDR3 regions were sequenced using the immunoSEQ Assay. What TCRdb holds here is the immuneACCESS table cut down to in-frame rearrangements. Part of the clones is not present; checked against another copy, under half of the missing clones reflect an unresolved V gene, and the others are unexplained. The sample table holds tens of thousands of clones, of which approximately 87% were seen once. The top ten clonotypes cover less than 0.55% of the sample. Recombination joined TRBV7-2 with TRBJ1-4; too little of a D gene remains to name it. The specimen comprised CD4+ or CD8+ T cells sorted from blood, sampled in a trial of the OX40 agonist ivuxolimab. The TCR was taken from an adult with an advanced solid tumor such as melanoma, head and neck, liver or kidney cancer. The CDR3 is CASNLGATNEKLFF. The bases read TGTGCCAGCAATCTCGGGGCAACTAATGAAAAACTGTTTTTT.